One sample yielded the 23 T cell receptor beta chains listed below, sequenced in a study of blood T cell repertoires in COVID-19. Generated by immunoSEQ multiplex PCR, the TCRdb table keeps only in-frame clones and is missing some. The table shows about 170,000 clones, with roughly 82% occurring only once. The sequenced material came from peripheral blood. These receptors were collected from a middle-aged woman with COVID-19, enrolled during active disease.

This chain uses TRBV2 with TRBJ1-4; 9 bases fit TRBD1. The germline V gene has CDR1 SNHLY and CDR2 FYNNEI. With V trimmed by 6 bases and J by 7 bases, 9 bases remained unmatched. The CDR3 runs 15 residues. CDR3 sequence reads: CASSETGQGFEKLFF. In DNA form, the CDR3 reads TGTGCCAGCAGCGAGACGGGACAGGGTTTTGAAAAACTGTTTTTT.

This clone was observed once. The CDR3 DNA is TGTGCCAGCAGCTTAAAGGGCCAGGGCTACGAGCAGTACTTC. Its protein product is CASSLKGQGYEQYF. V and J are TRBV7-3 and TRBJ2-7; D possibly corresponds to TRBD1 (5 bases). This CDR3 contains 14 residues. The germline gives CDR1 SGHTA, CDR2 FQGTGA. V shed 1 base and J shed 3 bases, with 10 bases lying between them.

The chain uses TRBV28 and TRBJ1-4; D uncertain. The V gene lost 2 bases and the J gene lost 5 bases, with 12 bases spanning the gap. The CDR3 is 15 residues long. Germline CDR1 reads MDHEN; CDR2 reads SYDVKM. The CDR3 DNA sequence: TGTGCCAGCAGTTTACCGACGGCGGGCAATGAAAAACTGTTTTTT. This codes for CASSLPTAGNEKLFF.

The CDR3 sequence: CASRSGKLFF. The CDR3 DNA is TGTGCCAGCAGGAGCGGAAAACTGTTTTTT. The rearrangement joins TRBV2 to TRBJ1-4, with unresolved D. CDR1 and CDR2 from the germline V gene are SNHLY and FYNNEI. CDR3 length equals 10 residues. V was shortened by 6 bases and J by 10 bases, with 6 bases between the two germline ends. The variable domain in full, with the rest retrieved from reference TRBV2 and TRBJ1-4, is EPEVTQTPSHQVTQMGQEVILRCVPISNHLYFYWYRQILGQKVEFLVSFYNNEISEKSEIFDDQFSVERPDGSNFTLKIRSTKLEDSAMYFCASRSGKLFFGSGTQLSVL.

The V gene is TRBV5-1, the J gene TRBJ2-1; unclear D gene. Looked up from germline, CDR1 is SGHRS and CDR2 is YFSETQ. V was shortened by 2 bases and J by 6 bases, with 9 bases between the two germline ends. The CDR3 sequence is 13 residues long. As DNA, the CDR3 is TGCGCCAGCAGCTTAATTGTCGGCAATGAGCAGTTCTTC. It is translated as CASSLIVGNEQFF.

Comments on this clone: This specimen includes other DNA sequences encoding the same CDR3. The J gene is TRBJ2-3, the V gene TRBV5-4, with 7 positions matching TRBD1. There are 15 residues in the CDR3. V lost 0 bases to trimming and J lost 3 bases; unmatched junction nucleotides: 4. CDR1 SGHNT and CDR2 YYREEE come from the germline V gene (reference sequence). The CDR3 DNA sequence: TGTGCCAGCAGCTTGGCCGCAGGGGGTACAGATACGCAGTATTTT. This sequence encodes CASSLAAGGTDTQYF.

The J gene is TRBJ2-7, the V gene TRBV7-6, with 9 bases lining up with TRBD1. Per the germline V gene, CDR1 is SGHVS and CDR2 is FNYEAQ. The CDR3 runs 14 residues. After removal of 8 bases from V and 3 bases from J, the junction contained 8 bases not matched to a gene. This CDR3 is CASSRGQGFYEQYF. The DNA of the CDR3 is TGTGCCAGCTCTCGAGGACAGGGGTTCTACGAGCAGTACTTC.

V usage is TRBV12-5 and J usage is TRBJ2-3; no firm D call. Trimming removed 3 bases from V and 5 bases from J, with 9 bases in between. Germline-derived CDR1 and CDR2 are LGHNT and FRNRAP. CDR3 length: 13 amino acids. The CDR3 is CASGLGALDTQYF. The CDR3 DNA sequence: TGTGCTAGTGGTTTAGGAGCTTTAGATACGCAGTATTTT.

This clone was seen a single time. The chain uses TRBV19 and TRBJ1-5, with D possibly matching TRBD1 (6 bases). V lost 5 bases, J lost 4 bases, and 18 bases lay in between. Per germline, CDR1 LNHDA and CDR2 SQIVND (reference sequence). This CDR3 is built from 16 residues. The CDR3 is CASSAETGIGNQPQHF. The DNA of the CDR3 is TGTGCCAGTAGTGCCGAGACAGGTATAGGAAATCAGCCCCAGCATTTT. Full variable domain (rest looked up from reference TRBV19 and TRBJ1-5): DGGITQSPKYLFRKEGQNVTLSCEQNLNHDAMYWYRQDPGQGLRLIYYSQIVNDFQKGDIAEGYSVSREKKESFPLTVTSAQKNPTAFYLCASSAETGIGNQPQHFGDGTRLSIL.

The V gene is TRBV14, the J gene TRBJ2-7, with D possibly being TRBD1 (7 bases). Germline V CDR1 and CDR2: SGHDN, FVKESK. V gave up 4 bases and J gave up 7 bases, with 14 bases separating them. The CDR3 sequence is 13 residues long. Written as DNA, the CDR3 is TGTGCCAGCAGCCCCAGGGGGGCGAGGGAGCAGTACTTC. Protein sequence: CASSPRGAREQYF.

Here the CDR3 DNA reads TGTGCCAGCAGCTTATGGGGGGGGATTGGGGATACGCAGTATTTT. Translated, it gives CASSLWGGIGDTQYF. This chain uses TRBV7-2 with TRBJ2-3; 7 bases fit TRBD2. CDR3 length: 15 amino acids. Losses at the gene ends were 2 bases for V and 6 bases for J; bases not matched to a gene: 8. The V gene's germline CDR1 is SGHTA and CDR2 FQGNSA.

The rearrangement joins TRBV6-1 to TRBJ2-7; D may be TRBD1 (6 bases). Germline V lookup: CDR1 MNHNS, CDR2 SASEGT. The CDR3 is made up of 14 amino acids. The ends were cut back, 3 bases at V and 3 bases at J, with 12 bases in the middle. The CDR3 DNA reads as TGTGCCAGCAGTGACCATACAGGGTACTACGAGCAGTACGTC. It translates to CASSDHTGYYEQYV.

The chain has TRBV6-1 and TRBJ2-1, with D perhaps matching TRBD2 (6 bases). Germline V gene sequence: CDR1 MNHNS, CDR2 SASEGT. The length of the CDR3 is 16 residues. The V end was cut by 2 bases, the J end by 8 bases, with 19 bases between. The CDR3 bases are TGTGCCAGCAGTGAAAGTGTTGGGGACTCTCGAGATGAGCAGTTCTTC. Translating it yields CASSESVGDSRDEQFF.

The gene calls are TRBV28 and TRBJ2-1, with D hard to call. The CDR3 is 14 residues long. V was shortened by 1 base and J by 4 bases, with 8 bases between the two germline ends. CDR1 and CDR2 (germline): MDHEN, SYDVKM. CDR3 residues: CASSLSARYNEQFF. CDR3 coding DNA: TGTGCCAGCAGTTTATCGGCTAGGTACAATGAGCAGTTCTTC.

V is TRBV5-4 and J is TRBJ2-3, with a weak D call TRBD1 (5 bases). V shed 6 bases and J shed 0 bases, with 11 bases lying between them. Germline CDR1 is SGHNT and CDR2 is YYREEE (reference sequence). This CDR3 is 14 amino acids long. The CDR3, as DNA: TGTGCCAGCACCTGGACACAGAGCACAGATACGCAGTATTTT. Residues: CASTWTQSTDTQYF.

The CDR3 sequence: CASIQSPTGPLSGNTIYF. The CDR3 nucleotides read TGTGCCAGCATTCAATCCCCAACAGGGCCCCTCTCTGGAAACACCATATATTTT. The V gene is TRBV2, the J gene TRBJ1-3, with a possible D match to TRBD1 (6 bases). The CDR3 extends over 18 amino acids. Germline lookup yields CDR1 SNHLY and CDR2 FYNNEI. V was trimmed by 7 bases and J by 0 bases, leaving 22 bases between them.

CDR3: CASSLRAGGNQPQHF. The DNA of the CDR3 is TGTGCCAGCAGCTTAAGGGCAGGGGGCAATCAGCCCCAGCATTTT. This chain connects TRBV7-8 to TRBJ1-5; D perhaps matches TRBD1 (6 bases). This CDR3 comprises 15 residues. CDR1 is SGHVS and CDR2 is FQNEAQ in the germline V gene. Trimming removed 2 bases at V and 2 bases at J, with 10 bases between.

The CDR3 sequence is CAWKRGDTHTGELFF. CDR3 nucleotide sequence: TGTGCCTGGAAACGGGGGGATACACACACCGGGGAGCTGTTTTTT. This chain links TRBV30 with TRBJ2-2; 7 positions agree with TRBD2. Germline loops: CDR1 GTSNPN, CDR2 SVGIG (reference sequence). This CDR3 spans 15 amino acids. Losses at the gene ends were 4 bases for V and 3 bases for J; bases not matched to a gene: 8.

The V call is TRBV13, the J call TRBJ2-5; D possibly corresponds to TRBD1 (5 bases). The CDR3 spans 18 residues. Deletions cut 4 bases from V and 5 bases from J, with 26 bases between. Germline V lookup: CDR1 PRHDT, CDR2 FYEKMQ (reference sequence). The CDR3 reads CASSSLRGQWLIVETQYF. DNA of the CDR3: TGTGCCAGCAGCTCCTTGAGAGGACAATGGTTGATTGTGGAGACCCAGTACTTC. Full variable domain (rest looked up from reference TRBV13 and TRBJ2-5): AAGVIQSPRHLIKEKRETATLKCYPIPRHDTVYWYQQGPGQDPQFLISFYEKMQSDKGSIPDRFSAQQFSDYHSELNMSSLELGDSALYFCASSSLRGQWLIVETQYFGPGTRLLVL.

This rearrangement joins TRBV29-1 to TRBJ2-3; TRBD2 agrees at 15 bases. Germline assignment: CDR1 SQVTM and CDR2 ANQGSEA. The trim removed 4 bases at V and 3 bases at J, leaving 5 bases unmatched. The CDR3 extends over 16 amino acids. This chain's CDR3 is CSVGGLAGGRTDTQYF. The CDR3 DNA follows: TGCAGCGTTGGAGGACTAGCGGGGGGGCGGACAGATACGCAGTATTTT.

The chain employs TRBV19 and TRBJ2-1; a weak D match, TRBD1 (6 bases). Germline CDR1 LNHDA, CDR2 SQIVND (reference sequence). Between the trimmed V and J ends, which lost 1 base and 4 bases, there was a span of 20 bases. The CDR3 totals 18 residues. In DNA, the CDR3 is TGTGCCAGTAGTATAGCCGAAGTCGGGACACAGACGTACAATGAGCAGTTCTTC. Its protein product is CASSIAEVGTQTYNEQFF.

V usage is TRBV6-1 and J usage is TRBJ1-1; 11 bases match TRBD1. CDR3 size: 16 residues. J gave up 0 bases and V 4 bases, and 4 bases lay outside the gene matches. Germline-derived CDR1 and CDR2 are MNHNS and SASEGT. CDR3 protein: CASSGTGGAVNTEAFF. The DNA of the CDR3 is TGTGCCAGCAGTGGGACAGGGGGCGCCGTGAACACTGAAGCTTTCTTT.

Comment on this clone: Within the sample, other DNA sequences also encode this same CDR3. The J gene is TRBJ2-7, the V gene TRBV9, with no clear D. The germline V gene encodes CDR1 SGDLS and CDR2 YYNGEE. The ends were cut back, 3 bases at V and 2 bases at J, with 9 bases in the middle. This CDR3 has 13 amino acids. CDR3 region: CASSGQGAYEQYF. In DNA, the CDR3 is TGTGCCAGCAGCGGGCAAGGAGCCTACGAGCAGTACTTC. Drawing the rest from reference TRBV9 and TRBJ2-7, the complete variable domain is DSGVTQTPKHLITATGQRVTLRCSPRSGDLSVYWYQQSLDQGLQFLIQYYNGEERAKGNILERFSAQQFPDLHSELNLSSLELGDSALYFCASSGQGAYEQYFGPGTRLTVT.